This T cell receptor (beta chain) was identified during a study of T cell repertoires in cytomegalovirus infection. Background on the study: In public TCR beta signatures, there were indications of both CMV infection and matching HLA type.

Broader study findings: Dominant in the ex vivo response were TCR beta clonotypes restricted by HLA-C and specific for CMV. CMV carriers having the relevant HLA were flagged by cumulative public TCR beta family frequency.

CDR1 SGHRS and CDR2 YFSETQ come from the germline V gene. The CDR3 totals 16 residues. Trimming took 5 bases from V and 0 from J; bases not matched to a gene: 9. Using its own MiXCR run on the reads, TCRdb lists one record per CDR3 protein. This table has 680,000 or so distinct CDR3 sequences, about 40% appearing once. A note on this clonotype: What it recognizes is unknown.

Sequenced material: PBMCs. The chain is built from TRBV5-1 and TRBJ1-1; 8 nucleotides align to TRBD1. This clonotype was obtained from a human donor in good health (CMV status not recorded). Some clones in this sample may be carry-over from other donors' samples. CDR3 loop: CASRVGTGLMNTEAFF. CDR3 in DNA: TGCGCCAGCAGGGTAGGGACAGGACTTATGAACACTGAAGCTTTCTTT.